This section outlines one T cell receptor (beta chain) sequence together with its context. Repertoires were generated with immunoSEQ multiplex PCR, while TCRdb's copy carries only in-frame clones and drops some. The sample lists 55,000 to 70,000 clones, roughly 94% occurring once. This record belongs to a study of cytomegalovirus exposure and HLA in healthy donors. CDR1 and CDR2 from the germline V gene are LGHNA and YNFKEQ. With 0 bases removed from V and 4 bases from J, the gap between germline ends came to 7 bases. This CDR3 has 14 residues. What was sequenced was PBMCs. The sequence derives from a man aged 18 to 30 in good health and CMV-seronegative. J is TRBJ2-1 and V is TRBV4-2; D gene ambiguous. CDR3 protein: CASSQDLLYNEQFF. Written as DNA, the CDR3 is TGTGCCAGCAGCCAAGATTTACTTTACAATGAGCAGTTCTTC.